This entry lists 9 T cell receptor beta chains sequenced from one sample in a study of CD8+CD57+ T cells in acquired aplastic anemia (dated by TCRdb to the late 2010s). Sequencing instrument: Illumina HiSeq 2000. Genomic DNA was used as template for profiling of TCR beta VDJ combinations and CDR3 sequences. The public reads were reprocessed in TCRdb via fastp at Q25 and MiXCR, keeping in-frame beta chains. Identical CDR3 proteins give one entry, which carries the most common genes and DNA. This sample lists hundreds of thousands of distinct CDR3 sequences; around 30% were detected once. Jointly, the top ten make up around 0.82% of the sample. Patients chosen for sequencing had shown expansion of CD8+CD57+ cells by flow cytometry. The sample taken for sequencing was sorted CD4+, CD8+, or CD8+CD57+ T cells (not recorded which) from PBMCs. Receptor source: a human donor with aplastic anemia.

The genes are TRBV7-9 and TRBJ1-1; 9 nucleotides match TRBD1. The CDR3 sequence is 14 residues long. The V and J ends lost 5 bases and 3 bases, in that order; junction bases with no gene match: 4. The germline CDR1 and CDR2 sequences are SEHNR and FQNEAQ (reference sequence). The CDR3 DNA sequence: TGTGCCAGCAGCCTGAGACAGGGGGACACTGAAGCTTTCTTT. It codes for CASSLRQGDTEAFF. Full variable domain (outside the CDR3, taken from reference TRBV7-9 and TRBJ1-1): DTGVSQNPRHKITKRGQNVTFRCDPISEHNRLYWYRQTLGQGPEFLTYFQNEAQLEKSRLLSDRFSAERPKGSFSTLEIQRTEQGDSAMYLCASSLRQGDTEAFFGQGTRLTVV.

Here the CDR3 DNA reads TGTGCCAGCAGTCAGGGGAGACAGGGGCACACTGAAGCTTTCTTT. It specifies CASSQGRQGHTEAFF. The chain has TRBV12-3 or TRBV12-4 and TRBJ1-1; 8 bases line up with TRBD1. The CDR3 has 15 residues. Trimming removed 5 bases from V and 3 bases from J; junction bases left unmatched: 8.

The rearrangement joins TRBV20-1 to TRBJ2-7; either TRBD1 or TRBD2 may supply D (6 bases each). The CDR3 sequence is 14 residues long. Trimming shortened V by 1 base and J by 0 bases, and 10 bases separated the two germline ends. Germline-derived CDR1 and CDR2 are DFQATT and SNEGSKA (reference sequence). The CDR3 DNA sequence: TGCAGTGCTAGAGTAGGGGGGAGCTCCTACGAGCAGTACTTC. It translates to CSARVGGSSYEQYF.

The chain links TRBV29-1 to TRBJ2-7; weak D call: TRBD1 (6 bases). Germline CDR1 and CDR2: SQVTM and ANQGSEA. V was clipped by 6 bases and J by 4 bases, with 16 bases between them. The CDR3 is made up of 13 amino acids. CDR3 loop: CSVVRGLGYEQYF. The CDR3 DNA follows: TGCAGCGTCGTCAGGGGCTTAGGGTACGAGCAGTACTTC.

This clonotype was seen a few times. The chain couples TRBV20-1 to TRBJ2-3; TRBD2 matches at 14 bases. The CDR3 consists of 16 residues. The V gene's germline CDR1 is DFQATT and CDR2 SNEGSKA (reference sequence). V shed 6 bases and J 4 bases; nucleotides not matched to a gene: 9. The CDR3 is CSAPKTSGRASDTQYF. The DNA of the CDR3 is TGCAGTGCGCCGAAGACTAGCGGGAGGGCATCAGATACGCAGTATTTT.

This clonotype was found a few times. The chain is built from TRBV6-2 or TRBV6-3 and TRBJ1-2, with D unclear. Looked up from germline, CDR1 is MNHEY and CDR2 is SVGEGT. V was pared by 2 bases and J by 7 bases, with 8 bases between. CDR3 length: 12 amino acids. In nucleotides, the CDR3 is TGTGCCAGCAGTTACAGGGCAAGTGGCTACACCTTC. The encoded protein is CASSYRASGYTF.

As for this clonotype: The CDR3 ends on some other residue instead of the conserved phenylalanine or tryptophan, so this is likely a read error. The chain links TRBV6-1 to TRBJ2-7; tentatively, D is TRBD2 (5 bases). The V and J ends lost 10 bases and 2 bases respectively, with 12 bases between them. The CDR3 runs 12 residues. Germline V lookup: CDR1 MNHNS, CDR2 SASEGT. The CDR3, as DNA: TGTGCCACTACGGACTCACCCTACGAGCAGTACCTC. Amino acid sequence: CATTDSPYEQYL.

The CDR3: CATSDGWRALDEQFF. Here the CDR3 DNA reads TGTGCCACCAGTGACGGATGGAGGGCCTTAGATGAGCAGTTCTTC. V gene TRBV24-1 combines with J gene TRBJ2-1; possibly TRBD2 for D (6 bases). In germline, CDR1 is KGHDR, CDR2 SFDVKD. V was pared by 4 bases and J by 8 bases, with 17 bases between. The CDR3 covers 15 residues.

In this sample, this clonotype turned up a few times. The chain carries TRBV4-2 and TRBJ2-7; TRBD1 or TRBD2 may be the D gene (5 bases each). V lost 4 bases, J lost 1 base, and 11 bases lay in between. The germline V gene encodes CDR1 LGHNA and CDR2 YNFKEQ. The CDR3 has 14 residues. The CDR3 bases are TGTGCCAGCAGCCCTATAGAGGGGTCCTACGAGCAGTACTTC. Translating it yields CASSPIEGSYEQYF.